This TCR beta chain was sequenced for a study of blood T cell repertoires in COVID-19. The assay was immunoSEQ multiplex PCR, and TCRdb's table has in-frame clones only and misses some. The repertoire holds about 50,000 clones, with nearly 90% as singletons. The CDR3 spans 15 residues. After removal of 1 base from V and 6 bases from J, the junction contained 7 bases not matched to a gene. Germline CDR1 reads LGHNA; CDR2 reads YSLEER. The chain couples TRBV4-3 to TRBJ2-7, with 9 bases identical to TRBD2. The sequence came from a woman aged 60-75 years with COVID-19, enrolled during active disease. Input material: peripheral blood. CDR3 amino acids: CASSQGASGIFEQYF. As DNA, the CDR3 is TGCGCCAGCAGCCAAGGCGCTAGCGGGATCTTCGAGCAGTACTTC.